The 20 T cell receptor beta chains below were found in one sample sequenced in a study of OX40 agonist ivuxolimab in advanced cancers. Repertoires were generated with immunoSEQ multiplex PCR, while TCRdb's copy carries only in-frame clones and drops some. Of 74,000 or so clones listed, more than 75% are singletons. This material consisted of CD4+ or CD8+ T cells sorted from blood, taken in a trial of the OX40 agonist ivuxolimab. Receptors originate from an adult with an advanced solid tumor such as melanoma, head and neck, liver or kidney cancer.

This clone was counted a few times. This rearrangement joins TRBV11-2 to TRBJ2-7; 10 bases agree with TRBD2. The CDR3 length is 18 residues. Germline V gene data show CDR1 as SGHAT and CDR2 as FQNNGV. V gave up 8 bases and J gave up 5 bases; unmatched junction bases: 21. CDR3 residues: CASGPRTSRLAGVNEQYF. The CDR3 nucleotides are TGTGCCAGCGGACCCCGGACCTCGAGGCTAGCGGGAGTAAACGAGCAGTACTTC. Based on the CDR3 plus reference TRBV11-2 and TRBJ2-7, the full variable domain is EAGVAQSPRYKIIEKRQSVAFWCNPISGHATLYWYQQILGQGPKLLIQFQNNGVVDDSQLPKDRFSAERLKGVDSTLKIQPAKLEDSAVYLCASGPRTSRLAGVNEQYFGPGTRLTVT.

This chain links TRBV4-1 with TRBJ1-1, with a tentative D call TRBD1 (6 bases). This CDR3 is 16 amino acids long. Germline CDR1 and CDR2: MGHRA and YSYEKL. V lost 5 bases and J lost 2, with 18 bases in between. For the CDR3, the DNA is TGCGCCAGCAGCGGTACCCATGCGGGGGCCAACACTGAAGCTTTCTTT. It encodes CASSGTHAGANTEAFF.

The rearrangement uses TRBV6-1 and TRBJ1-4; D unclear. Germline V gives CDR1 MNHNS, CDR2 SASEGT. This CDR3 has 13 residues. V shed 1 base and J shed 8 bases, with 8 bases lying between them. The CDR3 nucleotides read TGTGCCAGCAGTGAAGGGACGCGAGAAAAACTGTTTTTT. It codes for CASSEGTREKLFF.

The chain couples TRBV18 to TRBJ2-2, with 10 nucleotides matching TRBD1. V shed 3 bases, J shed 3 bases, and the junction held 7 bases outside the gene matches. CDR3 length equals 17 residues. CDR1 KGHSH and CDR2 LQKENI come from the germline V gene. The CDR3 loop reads CASSPTAGTGDTGELFF. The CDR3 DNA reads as TGTGCCAGCTCACCTACCGCCGGGACAGGGGACACCGGGGAGCTGTTTTTT.

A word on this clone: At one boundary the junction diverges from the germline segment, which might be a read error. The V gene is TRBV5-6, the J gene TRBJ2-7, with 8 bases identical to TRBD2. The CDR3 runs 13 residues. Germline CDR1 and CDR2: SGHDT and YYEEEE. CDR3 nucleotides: TGTGCCAGCAGCTTAGGTAGCGGGACCTCCTTCGGGTTC. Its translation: CASSLGSGTSFGF.

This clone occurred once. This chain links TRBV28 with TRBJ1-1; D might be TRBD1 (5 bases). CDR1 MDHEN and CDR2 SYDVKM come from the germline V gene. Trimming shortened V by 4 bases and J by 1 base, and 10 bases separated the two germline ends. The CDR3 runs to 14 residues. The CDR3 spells CASSSPGANTEAFF. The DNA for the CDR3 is TGTGCCAGCAGTTCACCCGGGGCGAACACTGAAGCTTTCTTT.

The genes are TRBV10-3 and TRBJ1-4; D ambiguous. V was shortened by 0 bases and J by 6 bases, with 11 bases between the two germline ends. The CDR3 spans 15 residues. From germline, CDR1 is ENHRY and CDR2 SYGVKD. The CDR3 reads CAISESSDAYEKLFF. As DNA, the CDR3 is TGTGCCATCAGTGAGTCATCGGATGCTTATGAAAAACTGTTTTTT.

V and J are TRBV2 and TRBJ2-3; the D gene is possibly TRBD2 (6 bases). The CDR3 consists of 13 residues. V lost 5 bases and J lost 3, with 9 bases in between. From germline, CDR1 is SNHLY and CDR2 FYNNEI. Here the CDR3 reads CASSRTKTDTQYF. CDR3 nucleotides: TGTGCCAGCAGTCGGACTAAAACAGATACGCAGTATTTT.

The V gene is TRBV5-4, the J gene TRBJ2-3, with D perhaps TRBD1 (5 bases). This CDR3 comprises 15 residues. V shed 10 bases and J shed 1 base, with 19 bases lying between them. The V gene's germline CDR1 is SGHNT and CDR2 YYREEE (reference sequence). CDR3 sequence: CALSSKGNGTDTQYF. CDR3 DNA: TGTGCCCTATCGTCTAAGGGGAATGGCACAGATACGCAGTATTTT.

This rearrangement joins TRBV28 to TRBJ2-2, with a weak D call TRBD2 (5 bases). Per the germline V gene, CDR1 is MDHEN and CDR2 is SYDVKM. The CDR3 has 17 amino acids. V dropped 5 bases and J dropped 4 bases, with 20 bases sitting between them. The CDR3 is CASSHRGDFFRTGELFF. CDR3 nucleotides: TGTGCCAGCAGTCATCGGGGAGACTTCTTCCGCACCGGGGAGCTGTTTTTT.

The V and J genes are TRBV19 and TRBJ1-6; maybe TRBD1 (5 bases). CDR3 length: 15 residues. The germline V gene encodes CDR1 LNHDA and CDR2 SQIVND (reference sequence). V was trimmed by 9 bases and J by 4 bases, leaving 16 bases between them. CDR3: CASQPPGTYNSPLHF. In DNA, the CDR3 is TGTGCCAGCCAACCCCCCGGGACTTATAATTCACCCCTCCACTTT.

CDR3 nucleotide sequence: TGCAGTGCCCTTATGGTGACTGAAGCTTTCTTT. Translated, it gives CSALMVTEAFF. The gene calls are TRBV20-1 and TRBJ1-1; D is ambiguous. The CDR3 contains 11 residues. Germline V CDR1 and CDR2: DFQATT, SNEGSKA (reference sequence). V lost 6 bases and J lost 5, with 10 bases in between.

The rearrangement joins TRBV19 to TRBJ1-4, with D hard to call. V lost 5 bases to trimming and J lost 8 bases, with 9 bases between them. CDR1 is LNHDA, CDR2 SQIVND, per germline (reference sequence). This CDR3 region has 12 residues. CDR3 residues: CASSRTPEKLFF. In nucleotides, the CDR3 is TGTGCCAGTAGTCGTACACCGGAAAAACTGTTTTTT.

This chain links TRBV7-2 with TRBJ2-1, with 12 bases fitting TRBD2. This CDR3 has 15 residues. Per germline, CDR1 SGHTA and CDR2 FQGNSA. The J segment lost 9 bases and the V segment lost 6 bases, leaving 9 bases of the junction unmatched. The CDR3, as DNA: TGTGCCAGCAGTTCCCTAGCGGGGGGGCCGGGTGAGCAGTTCTTC. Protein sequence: CASSSLAGGPGEQFF.

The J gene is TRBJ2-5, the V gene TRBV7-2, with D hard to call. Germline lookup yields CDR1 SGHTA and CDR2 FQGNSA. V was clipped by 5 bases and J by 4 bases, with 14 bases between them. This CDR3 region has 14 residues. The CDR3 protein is CASSQTPKGETQYF. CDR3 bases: TGTGCCAGCAGCCAGACACCTAAGGGAGAGACCCAGTACTTC.

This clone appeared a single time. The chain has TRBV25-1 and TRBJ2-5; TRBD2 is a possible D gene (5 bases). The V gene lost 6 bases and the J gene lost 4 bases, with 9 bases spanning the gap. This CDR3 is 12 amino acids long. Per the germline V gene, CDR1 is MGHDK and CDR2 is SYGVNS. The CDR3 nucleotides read TGTGCCAGCAGGGGAGCAACAGAGACCCAGTACTTC. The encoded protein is CASRGATETQYF.

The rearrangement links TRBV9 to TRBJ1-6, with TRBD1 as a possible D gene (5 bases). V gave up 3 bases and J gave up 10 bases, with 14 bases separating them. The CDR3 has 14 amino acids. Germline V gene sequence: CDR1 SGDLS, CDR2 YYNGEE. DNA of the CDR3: TGTGCCAGCAGCGGTCAGGGTTCGGGCTCACCCCTCCACTTT. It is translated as CASSGQGSGSPLHF.

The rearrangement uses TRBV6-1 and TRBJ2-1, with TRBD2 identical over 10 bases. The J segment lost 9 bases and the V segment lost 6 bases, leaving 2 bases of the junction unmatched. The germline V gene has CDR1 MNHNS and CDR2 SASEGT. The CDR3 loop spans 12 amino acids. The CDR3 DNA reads TGTGCCAGCAGCCGACTAGCGGGTGAGCAGTTCTTC. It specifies CASSRLAGEQFF.

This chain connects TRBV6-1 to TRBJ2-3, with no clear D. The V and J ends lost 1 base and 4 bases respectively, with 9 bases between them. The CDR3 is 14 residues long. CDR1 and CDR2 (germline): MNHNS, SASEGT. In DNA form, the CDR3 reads TGTGCCAGCAGTGAAGTAGGGTTTGCAGATACGCAGTATTTT. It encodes CASSEVGFADTQYF.

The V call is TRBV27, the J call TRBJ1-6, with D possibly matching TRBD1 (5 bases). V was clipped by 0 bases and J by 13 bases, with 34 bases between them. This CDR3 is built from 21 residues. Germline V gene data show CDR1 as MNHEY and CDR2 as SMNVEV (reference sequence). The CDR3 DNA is TGTGCCAGCAGTTTATCGAACAGGCTAACCTCTCCCTGGGGCCAGGGAACGCCCCTCCACTTT. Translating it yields CASSLSNRLTSPWGQGTPLHF.